The clone carrying this T cell receptor beta chain showed up just a few times. The data were taken from a study of cytomegalovirus exposure and HLA in healthy donors. Amplification used 60 Vbeta primers and 13 Jbeta primers. The protocol was immunoSEQ multiplex PCR, while the TCRdb copy is restricted to in-frame clones and leaves out a portion. This sample has around 110,000 clones, with 81% found just once. Germline CDR1 and CDR2: SGHTA and FQGNSA. V was pared by 2 bases and J by 3 bases, with 5 bases of the junction left unmatched. The CDR3 contains 15 residues. The sequence was collected from a woman between 25 and 40 years old in good health and CMV-seronegative. The gene calls are TRBV7-2 and TRBJ2-7; TRBD2 agrees at 9 bases. Source material: PBMCs. As DNA, the CDR3 is TGTGCCAGCAGCTTACTAGCGGGATCGGTCTACGAGCAGTACTTC. This translates into CASSLLAGSVYEQYF.